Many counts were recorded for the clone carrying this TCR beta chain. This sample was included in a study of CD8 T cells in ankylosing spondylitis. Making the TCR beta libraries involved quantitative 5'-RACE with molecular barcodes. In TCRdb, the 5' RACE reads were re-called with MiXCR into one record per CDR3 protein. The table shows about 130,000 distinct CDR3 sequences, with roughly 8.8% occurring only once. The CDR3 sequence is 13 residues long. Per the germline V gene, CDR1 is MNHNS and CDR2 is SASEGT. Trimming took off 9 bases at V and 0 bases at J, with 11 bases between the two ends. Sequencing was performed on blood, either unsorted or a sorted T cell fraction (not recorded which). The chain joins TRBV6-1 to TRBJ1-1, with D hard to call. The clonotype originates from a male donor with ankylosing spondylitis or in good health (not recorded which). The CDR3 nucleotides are TGTGCCAGTAGGGATACGGTGAACACTGAAGCTTTCTTT. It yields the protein CASRDTVNTEAFF.